This entry lists 24 T cell receptor beta chains sequenced from one sample in a study of T cells after somatic rescue of genetic block (TCRdb year 2020). Receptor amplification or capture employed the immunoSEQ multiplex PCR assay. What TCRdb holds here is the immuneACCESS table cut down to in-frame rearrangements. Part of the clones is not present; checked against another copy, under half of the missing clones reflect an unresolved V gene, and the others are unexplained. This sample comprises tens of thousands of clones, 85% to 90% of them detected only once. The top ten constitute approximately 1.5% of the sample. Specimen: peripheral blood mononuclear cells (PBMCs). Source of these receptors: a young woman.

This chain links TRBV9 with TRBJ1-2, with D perhaps matching TRBD1 (6 bases). Trimming shortened V by 4 bases and J by 7 bases, and 23 bases separated the two germline ends. CDR3 length equals 16 residues. Germline CDR1 reads SGDLS; CDR2 reads YYNGEE. The CDR3 sequence is CASSPQGQTDLSGYTF. In DNA, the CDR3 is TGTGCCAGCAGCCCCCAGGGACAAACGGATTTGAGTGGCTACACCTTC.

The rearrangement uses TRBV6-6 and TRBJ2-4; perhaps TRBD1 as D (5 bases). This CDR3 spans 14 amino acids. With 7 bases removed from V and 8 bases from J, the gap between germline ends came to 18 bases. CDR1 MNHNY and CDR2 SVGAGI come from the germline V gene (reference sequence). The CDR3: CASTRVRASDIQYF. The CDR3 bases are TGTGCCAGCACCAGGGTAAGGGCGTCGGACATTCAGTACTTC.

V gene TRBV11-1 combines with J gene TRBJ2-7; 10 bases agree with TRBD1. Losses at the gene ends were 5 bases for V and 5 bases for J; bases not matched to a gene: 9. The CDR3 sequence is 15 residues long. The V gene's germline CDR1 is SGHAT and CDR2 FQDESV (reference sequence). The CDR3 loop is CASSHKGQGIDEQYF. CDR3 nucleotides: TGTGCCAGCAGCCACAAGGGACAGGGGATCGACGAGCAGTACTTC.

The chain carries TRBV5-1 and TRBJ2-5; TRBD1 agrees at 8 bases. CDR1 is SGHRS and CDR2 is YFSETQ in the germline V gene. CDR3 size: 13 residues. The ends lost 6 bases at V and 1 base at J; junction bases unmatched: 2. This CDR3 reads CASTGQGQETQYF. As DNA, the CDR3 is TGCGCCAGCACTGGACAGGGCCAAGAGACCCAGTACTTC.

This rearrangement joins TRBV5-1 to TRBJ2-1; D is ambiguous. V lost 3 bases and J 2 bases, leaving 15 bases between the germline ends. The CDR3 extends over 16 amino acids. Germline V gene sequence: CDR1 SGHRS, CDR2 YFSETQ. CDR3 loop: CASSSHALLPYNEQFF. CDR3 in DNA: TGCGCCAGCAGCTCCCACGCCCTCTTACCCTACAATGAGCAGTTCTTC.

The V and J genes are TRBV18 and TRBJ1-1; TRBD1 matches at 7 bases. Germline lookup yields CDR1 KGHSH and CDR2 LQKENI. J was trimmed by 10 bases and V by 2 bases; bases with no gene match: 7. This CDR3 region has 13 residues. CDR3 coding DNA: TGTGCCAGCTCACCAATCTCCCGGGACAGAGCTTTCTTT. Translated, it gives CASSPISRDRAFF.

The V call is TRBV7-9, the J call TRBJ1-1, with D possibly matching TRBD1 (5 bases). The V and J ends lost 11 bases and 4 bases respectively, with 17 bases between them. This CDR3 has 13 residues. Per germline, CDR1 SEHNR and CDR2 FQNEAQ (reference sequence). The CDR3 DNA follows: TGTGCCGCGGCCCGGGGGGGTAGCACTGAAGCTTTCTTT. Its translation is CAAARGGSTEAFF.

V usage is TRBV27 and J usage is TRBJ1-4; 9 nucleotides match TRBD1. Per the germline V gene, CDR1 is MNHEY and CDR2 is SMNVEV (reference sequence). J was trimmed by 5 bases and V by 8 bases; bases with no gene match: 3. This CDR3 region has 13 residues. The CDR3 sequence is CASRDRENEKLFF. For the CDR3, the DNA is TGTGCCAGCCGGGACAGGGAAAATGAAAAACTGTTTTTT.

The CDR3 coding sequence is TGTGCCAGCAGCCATAGGGGTCCGGGGGCGGACACTGAAGCTTTCTTT. Protein sequence: CASSHRGPGADTEAFF. This chain links TRBV14 with TRBJ1-1; possible D gene TRBD1, 6 bases. The CDR3 is 16 residues long. V lost 3 bases and J lost 3, with 17 bases in between. Germline CDR1 reads SGHDN; CDR2 reads FVKESK.

This rearrangement joins TRBV2 to TRBJ1-2; 11 positions match TRBD1. Germline V gives CDR1 SNHLY, CDR2 FYNNEI. V gave up 5 bases and J gave up 5 bases; unmatched junction bases: 4. The CDR3 totals 14 residues. Here the CDR3 DNA reads TGTGCCAGCAGTTTGGGACAGGGGGGATATGGCTACACCTTC. It encodes CASSLGQGGYGYTF.

The gene calls are TRBV6-1 and TRBJ2-7; TRBD1 agrees at 7 bases. The CDR3 loop spans 14 amino acids. Trimming at V came to 8 bases and at J to 4 bases, leaving 11 bases not matched to a gene. The V gene's germline CDR1 is MNHNS and CDR2 SASEGT. The CDR3 is CASDVGDRKYEQYF. In DNA, the CDR3 is TGTGCCAGCGATGTCGGGGACAGAAAGTACGAGCAGTACTTC.

This chain uses TRBV30 with TRBJ2-5, with 7 positions matching TRBD1. This CDR3 has 14 amino acids. CDR1 and CDR2 (germline): GTSNPN, SVGIG (reference sequence). The junction had 7 bases not matched to a gene; V was cut back by 1 base and J by 5 bases. Here the CDR3 DNA reads TGTGCCTGGAGTGGAGACCCCAGGGGGGAGACCCAGTACTTC. Protein sequence: CAWSGDPRGETQYF.

This clone appeared a single time. The chain links TRBV4-1 to TRBJ2-7; D might be TRBD1 (7 bases). The CDR3 length is 16 residues. The V end was cut by 4 bases, the J end by 2 bases, with 18 bases between. Germline CDR1 reads MGHRA; CDR2 reads YSYEKL. The CDR3 DNA is TGCGCCAGCAGCCTCTCCGCGGGCAGGGGGGCCTACGAGCAGTACTTC. Its protein is CASSLSAGRGAYEQYF.

This chain links TRBV5-4 with TRBJ1-2, with D possibly TRBD1 on 6 matching bases. Germline CDR1 reads SGHNT; CDR2 reads YYREEE (reference sequence). Deletions cut 4 bases from V and 6 bases from J, with 13 bases between. There are 13 residues in the CDR3. The CDR3 bases are TGTGCCAGCAGCATACAGGGTGGCAATGGCTACACCTTC. Amino acids: CASSIQGGNGYTF.

The V gene is TRBV6-1, the J gene TRBJ2-2, with D possibly TRBD2 on 5 matching bases. The CDR3 is made up of 17 amino acids. Germline-derived CDR1 and CDR2 are MNHNS and SASEGT. V dropped 1 base and J dropped 1 base, with 13 bases sitting between them. This CDR3 is CASSEVRARQNTGELFF. CDR3 in DNA: TGTGCCAGCAGTGAAGTGAGGGCCCGACAGAACACCGGGGAGCTGTTTTTT.

This rearrangement joins TRBV9 to TRBJ2-2; D is unresolved. Trimming left V 0 bases short and J 0 bases short, with 6 bases between. The CDR3 is 15 amino acids. CDR1 and CDR2 (germline): SGDLS, YYNGEE. This CDR3 reads CASSVALANTGELFF. The CDR3 coding sequence is TGTGCCAGCAGCGTAGCGCTAGCGAACACCGGGGAGCTGTTTTTT.

The chain has TRBV19 and TRBJ2-3; no definite D call. CDR1 and CDR2 (germline): LNHDA, SQIVND (reference sequence). The CDR3 is made up of 16 amino acids. Trimming took off 2 bases at V and 0 bases at J, with 12 bases between the two ends. The CDR3 region is CASSIRSGSSTDTQYF. CDR3 DNA sequence: TGTGCCAGTAGTATACGGTCTGGCTCTAGCACAGATACGCAGTATTTT.

The chain employs TRBV6-1 and TRBJ2-3, with 12 bases aligning to TRBD2. Trimming removed 5 bases from V and 8 bases from J; junction bases left unmatched: 8. The CDR3 extends over 15 amino acids. CDR1 and CDR2 (germline): MNHNS, SASEGT. The CDR3 bases are TGTGCCAGCAGTACCCCACCGGGACTAGCGGGTACGCAGTATTTT. Protein sequence: CASSTPPGLAGTQYF.

The V call is TRBV28, the J call TRBJ2-7; D may be TRBD1 or TRBD2 (5 bases each). The V end was cut by 1 base, the J end by 3 bases, with 13 bases between. Germline CDR1 reads MDHEN; CDR2 reads SYDVKM. This CDR3 is 15 amino acids long. CDR3 coding DNA: TGTGCCAGCAGTTTATACGGGGCATACTACTACGAGCAGTACTTC. Protein sequence: CASSLYGAYYYEQYF.

The chain joins TRBV28 to TRBJ2-3, with TRBD2 matching 7 bases. Germline CDR1 reads MDHEN; CDR2 reads SYDVKM. The junction had 6 bases not matched to a gene; V was cut back by 5 bases and J by 1 base. The CDR3 sequence is 15 residues long. CDR3 residues: CASSRYSGGTDTQYF. In DNA, the CDR3 is TGTGCCAGCAGTCGCTACAGCGGGGGCACAGATACGCAGTATTTT.

The chain has TRBV19 and TRBJ2-5, with a tentative D call TRBD2 (6 bases). CDR1 is LNHDA and CDR2 is SQIVND in the germline V gene (reference sequence). The CDR3 totals 14 residues. With 5 bases removed from V and 5 bases from J, the gap between germline ends came to 15 bases. This CDR3 is CASSAGFGGETQYF. Written as DNA, the CDR3 is TGTGCCAGTAGTGCGGGGTTCGGTGGGGAGACCCAGTACTTC.

J is TRBJ1-5 and V is TRBV6-8; D not certain. The V end lost 6 bases, the J end lost 4 bases, and 4 bases lay between the germline ends. This CDR3 region has 11 residues. CDR1 is MNHGY, CDR2 SAAAGT, per germline. This CDR3 is CASSANQPQHF. The CDR3 DNA sequence: TGTGCCAGCAGCGCGAATCAGCCCCAGCATTTT.

The V call is TRBV27, the J call TRBJ1-2; D is uncertain. Looked up from germline, CDR1 is MNHEY and CDR2 is SMNVEV (reference sequence). Trimming cost V 5 bases and J 1 base, with 17 bases left between them. The CDR3 is 16 amino acids. The CDR3 DNA follows: TGTGCCAGCAGTACCCGATCGTTGGGAGTTAACTATGGCTACACCTTC. This translates into CASSTRSLGVNYGYTF.

This chain connects TRBV5-1 to TRBJ1-6; D gene unclear. The germline V and J ends were trimmed by 3 bases and 8 bases, with 21 bases remaining between them. Germline V gives CDR1 SGHRS, CDR2 YFSETQ. This CDR3 region has 17 residues. CDR3 DNA sequence: TGCGCCAGCAGCTGGTCCGAGGCCGCCGAGGTGCATTCACCCCTCCACTTT. Translation gives CASSWSEAAEVHSPLHF.